The 5 T cell receptor beta chains given below trace back to one sample, sequenced in a study of T cell responses to AZD1222 COVID-19 vaccine. The method was immunoSEQ multiplex PCR; TCRdb's version includes in-frame clones alone and lacks a portion of them. The data hold 100,000 to 150,000 clones, with less than 90% observed a single time. The source was peripheral blood, collected on day 0 of AZD1222 vaccination. All receptors come from an adult in good health.

V and J are TRBV27 and TRBJ2-7; tentatively, D is TRBD1 (5 bases). V gave up 0 bases and J gave up 6 bases, with 12 bases separating them. The CDR3 extends over 14 amino acids. Per germline, CDR1 MNHEY and CDR2 SMNVEV (reference sequence). CDR3 nucleotide sequence: TGTGCCAGCAGTTTATCGGGCAGGGTGGTCGAGCAGTACTTC. This sequence encodes CASSLSGRVVEQYF.

The chain carries TRBV13 and TRBJ1-1, with 9 bases lining up with TRBD1. Germline V CDR1 and CDR2: PRHDT, FYEKMQ (reference sequence). The junction had 9 bases not matched to a gene; V was cut back by 10 bases and J by 6 bases. CDR3 length equals 13 residues. In DNA form, the CDR3 reads TGTGCCACCAGAGGACAGGGGAAACCTGAAGCTTTCTTT. The encoded protein is CATRGQGKPEAFF.

This sequence joins TRBV24-1 and TRBJ1-2, with D possibly TRBD1 on 5 matching bases. CDR1 KGHDR and CDR2 SFDVKD come from the germline V gene. V was pared by 9 bases and J by 0 bases, with 13 bases between. The CDR3 is 14 residues long. CDR3 DNA sequence: TGTGCCACCGGGGCCGGGGGAGCTAACTATGGCTACACCTTC. Translation: CATGAGGANYGYTF.

The rearrangement links TRBV4-1 to TRBJ2-3, with TRBD2 identical over 8 bases. CDR1 is MGHRA, CDR2 YSYEKL, per germline. The CDR3 sequence is 16 residues long. The V gene end was trimmed by 0 bases and the J gene end by 6 bases; junction bases not matched to a gene: 8. CDR3 nucleotide sequence: TGCGCCAGCAGCCAAGATGTCGCGGGGGGTGCTGATACGCAGTATTTT. Its protein is CASSQDVAGGADTQYF.

The V gene is TRBV10-3, the J gene TRBJ2-2; 12 positions match TRBD2. Germline-derived CDR1 and CDR2 are ENHRY and SYGVKD. CDR3 length: 16 amino acids. J lost 1 base, V lost 6 bases, and 3 bases had no gene match. The CDR3 protein is CAIRSSGRGNTGELFF. Written as DNA, the CDR3 is TGTGCCATCAGGTCTAGCGGGAGGGGGAACACCGGGGAGCTGTTTTTT.